Listed below are T cell receptor beta chains from one sample, sequenced in a study of T cell repertoires in cytomegalovirus infection. MiXCR, applied by TCRdb to the reads, yields one record per CDR3 protein. The sample lists 510,000 or so distinct CDR3 sequences; about 26% were seen once. Source material: PBMCs. The receptors come from a human donor in good health (CMV status not recorded). Some clones in this sample may be carry-over from other donors' samples. The CDR3 runs from the conserved cysteine through the conserved F or W. D genes are given only for firm matches. The size entry is marked missing in some rows and otherwise reads once, few, many or a size class.

d_call	v_call	clone_size	j_call	cdr3_nt	cdr3_aa
TRBD2	TRBV6-6	.	TRBJ2-1	TGTGCCAGCACCTTTAGGAGGACTAGCGGAGTCTACAATGAGCAGTTCTTC	CASTFRRTSGVYNEQFF
TRBD2	TRBV5-6	.	TRBJ2-1	TGTGCCAGCAGCCCTACGCCTAGCGGGAAGTACAATGAGCAGTTCTTC	CASSPTPSGKYNEQFF
.	TRBV6-1	.	TRBJ2-1	TGTGCCAGCACCCTCTACAATGAGCAGTTCTTC	CASTLYNEQFF
TRBD2	TRBV7-2	many	TRBJ2-1	TGTGCCAGCAGCTCCTTTCCTCTAGCGGGAGGACTTGAGCAGTTCTTC	CASSSFPLAGGLEQFF
TRBD1	TRBV9	.	TRBJ2-7	TGTGCCAGCAGCGAGGGGACAGGGATGGCCTACGAGCAGTACTTC	CASSEGTGMAYEQYF
TRBD2	TRBV20-1	.	TRBJ2-5	TGCAGTGCTAGTTTAGCGGGAGGGACAAAACAAGAGACCCAGTACTTC	CSASLAGGTKQETQYF
.	TRBV19	.	TRBJ1-4	TGTGCCAGTAGAGAATACGGGGAACTGTTTTTT	CASREYGELFF
TRBD2	TRBV7-2	.	TRBJ2-3	TGTGCCAGCAGCCTATTAGCGGGAGGGAGGGCAGATACGCAGTATTTT	CASSLLAGGRADTQYF
.	TRBV12-3/TRBV12-4	.	TRBJ2-1	TGTGCCAGCAGTTTAGAAACTCCGTGGAATGAGCAGTTCTTC	CASSLETPWNEQFF
.	TRBV7-9	.	TRBJ1-4	TGTGCCAGCAGCAGATCAGGGGCGGCTAATGAAAAACTGTTTTTT	CASSRSGAANEKLFF
.	TRBV6-2/TRBV6-3	.	TRBJ2-1	TGTGCCAGCAGTTTGGGGGTGAGATCGTCCAATGAGCAGTTCTTC	CASSLGVRSSNEQFF
TRBD2	TRBV5-5	.	TRBJ2-7	TGTGCCAGCACCGGCCTCCGGGGGGGCTACGAGCAGTACTTC	CASTGLRGGYEQYF
.	TRBV7-4	.	TRBJ1-4	TGTGCCAGCAGCTTAGAGGACGGAAATGAAAAACTGTTTTTT	CASSLEDGNEKLFF
.	TRBV7-3	few	TRBJ2-1	TGTGCCAGCAGCACCTCCGGGGTTTTCAATGAGCAGTTCTTC	CASSTSGVFNEQFF
.	TRBV15	few	TRBJ1-6	TGTGCCACCAGCAGGGACAACAGGGCTTCCTATTCACCCCTCCACTTT	CATSRDNRASYSPLHF
.	TRBV19	.	TRBJ2-7	TGTGCCAGTAGTACACCGGGGGATACGGGCTACGAGCAGTACTTC	CASSTPGDTGYEQYF
TRBD1	TRBV4-1	.	TRBJ1-1	TGCGCCAGCAGCCAAATTAGACAGGGGGCGCGTAACACTGAAGCTTTCTTT	CASSQIRQGARNTEAFF
TRBD2	TRBV30	.	TRBJ2-2	TGTGCCTGGAGAGGGCTAGCGGGGCCCGGGGAGCTGTTTTTT	CAWRGLAGPGELFF
.	TRBV28	few	TRBJ2-5	TGTGCCAGCAGTTTGCAATCGCCAAAAGAGACCCAGTACTTC	CASSLQSPKETQYF
TRBD2	TRBV24-1	.	TRBJ2-3	TGTGCCACCAGAGGGACTAGCGGGAGGAGGTCAGATACGCAGTATTTT	CATRGTSGRRSDTQYF
TRBD1	TRBV28	many	TRBJ2-2	TGTGCCAGCAGTTCCCCTTGGGGGGGACAGGGGAACACCGGGGAGCTGTTTTTT	CASSSPWGGQGNTGELFF
.	TRBV7-7	.	TRBJ2-3	TGTGCCAGCAGCGCCAGACTCTTCACTCTGGATACGCAGTATTTT	CASSARLFTLDTQYF
.	TRBV29-1	.	TRBJ1-1	TGCAGCGTGGTGGACAGAAGGAACACTGAAGCTTTCTTT	CSVVDRRNTEAFF
.	TRBV19	.	TRBJ2-6	TGTGCCAGTAGTATAGCTGGGGCCAACGTCCTGACTTTC	CASSIAGANVLTF
.	TRBV30	.	TRBJ1-2	TGTGCCTGGAGTAATACCCCAGGGACTGGCTACACCTTC	CAWSNTPGTGYTF
TRBD1	TRBV7-3	few	TRBJ1-1	TGTGCCAGCAGCTTACAGGGGGGATTCATGAACACTGAAGCTTTCTTT	CASSLQGGFMNTEAFF
.	TRBV10-3	few	TRBJ2-5	TGTGCCATCAGTGGCGACTTTCAAGAGACCCAGTACTTC	CAISGDFQETQYF
.	TRBV27	.	TRBJ1-6	TGTGCCAGCAATGGAAAAGGGGGCTCCTATAATTCACCCCTCCACTTT	CASNGKGGSYNSPLHF
.	TRBV6-2/TRBV6-3	.	TRBJ2-1	TGTGCCAGCAGTTACGGGGGCGCGTCCTACAATGAGCAGTTCTTC	CASSYGGASYNEQFF
.	TRBV20-1	.	TRBJ1-5	TGCAGTGCGGGAAGTGCAGGGGTGGAGGGGAAGCCCCAGCATTTT	CSAGSAGVEGKPQHF
TRBD2	TRBV5-4	.	TRBJ2-5	TGTGCCAGCAGCCACGGGGCTAGCGGGAGGGCCGGAGGTGAGACCCAGTACTTC	CASSHGASGRAGGETQYF
TRBD1	TRBV15	few	TRBJ1-5	TGTGCCACCAGCAGAGAAATTAGGGACAGTGGCAATCAGCCCCAGCATTTT	CATSREIRDSGNQPQHF
.	TRBV30	.	TRBJ2-7	TGTGCCTGGAGTGTGGGATACGAGCAGTACTTC	CAWSVGYEQYF
TRBD1	TRBV4-2	few	TRBJ1-1	TGTGCCAGCAGCGGTGACAGGGGGCAATACACTGAAGCTTTCTTT	CASSGDRGQYTEAFF
.	TRBV7-3	many	TRBJ1-1	TGTGCCAGCAGCTTAACGGGGGGCGGGGGGACTGAAGCTTTCTTT	CASSLTGGGGTEAFF
TRBD2	TRBV20-1	.	TRBJ2-3	TGCAGTGCTAGAGATCCGGCAGGGAGGGCTTTT	CSARDPAGRAF
TRBD1	TRBV7-8	few	TRBJ2-5	TGTGCCAGCAGCTTTTATGGACAGGCTGGATTAGAGACCCAGTACTTC	CASSFYGQAGLETQYF
TRBD1	TRBV29-1	.	TRBJ2-1	TGCAGCGTCGATTTGGGAGGACAGGGAGTAAATGAGCAGTTCTTC	CSVDLGGQGVNEQFF
.	TRBV20-1	.	TRBJ2-5	TGCAGTGCTAGTGAGGGCCGCGAGACCCAGTACTTC	CSASEGRETQYF
TRBD2	TRBV6-1	few	TRBJ2-3	TGTGCCTCCCGACTAGCGGCCCGCACAGATACGCAGTATTTT	CASRLAARTDTQYF
TRBD1	TRBV7-6	few	TRBJ2-2	TGTGCCAGCAGCCCATTACAGGGGGCGGGCACCGGGGAGCTGTTTTTT	CASSPLQGAGTGELFF
TRBD1	TRBV12-3/TRBV12-4	.	TRBJ1-5	TGTGCCAGCAGTGCACGGGACAGGGTCGTGCCCCAGCATTTT	CASSARDRVVPQHF
TRBD2	TRBV7-2	many	TRBJ2-3	TGTGCCAGCAGCTCGCTACCCCTAGCGGCCAGCACAGATACGCAGTATTTT	CASSSLPLAASTDTQYF
.	TRBV3-1	few	TRBJ1-5	TGTGCCAGCAGCCAAGAGGGAGAGACAGCACACAATCAGCCCCAGCATTTT	CASSQEGETAHNQPQHF
.	TRBV19	.	TRBJ1-1	TGTGCCAGTAGTCTTGAGGGAGATTGGGGCCCAGGAAACACTGAAGCTTTCTTT	CASSLEGDWGPGNTEAFF
.	TRBV12-3/TRBV12-4	.	TRBJ1-1	.	CASSLALFGEAFF
.	TRBV28	few	TRBJ1-5	TGTGCCAGCAGACCCGGGACACTTAGCAATCAGCCCCAGCATTTT	CASRPGTLSNQPQHF
.	TRBV20-1	.	TRBJ2-1	TGCAGTGCTAGAGATCGGGAGACCTCCTACAATGAGCAGTTCTTC	CSARDRETSYNEQFF
.	TRBV2	many	TRBJ2-5	TGTGCCAGCAAGCGCCGGGACCGACAAGAGACCCAGTACTTC	CASKRRDRQETQYF
.	TRBV7-8	many	TRBJ1-1	TGTGCCAGCAGCCACACGAGGGACACTGAAGCTTTCTTT	CASSHTRDTEAFF
.	TRBV11-3	many	TRBJ2-3	TGTGCCAGCAAAGACAGGAATAGTGATACGCAGTATTTT	CASKDRNSDTQYF
.	TRBV24-1	.	TRBJ1-1	TGTGCCACCAGTGATTCGCGCCGGGGAGATACTGAAGCTTTCTTT	CATSDSRRGDTEAFF
.	TRBV7-2	many	TRBJ1-6	TGTGCCAGCAGCTTAGGGGCCGGCAGTAATTCACCCCTCCACTTT	CASSLGAGSNSPLHF
TRBD2	TRBV7-2	many	TRBJ2-5	TGTGCCAGCAGCTTGATGTTGAGCGGGATCAGGGAGACCCAGTACTTC	CASSLMLSGIRETQYF
.	TRBV7-2	many	TRBJ1-5	TGTGCCAGCAGCTCCGACAGTAATCAGCCCCAGCATTTT	CASSSDSNQPQHF
.	TRBV20-1	.	TRBJ2-3	TGCAGTGCTAGAGATCTAGGGGTCAGCACAGATACGCAGTATTTT	CSARDLGVSTDTQYF
.	TRBV12-3/TRBV12-4	few	TRBJ2-2	TGTGCCAGCAGCCGACTAGAGGGCACCGGGGAGCTGTTTTTT	CASSRLEGTGELFF
TRBD2	TRBV20-1	.	TRBJ2-1	TGCAGTGTTCGTCTAGCGGAAGCTACCCATGAGCAGTTCTTC	CSVRLAEATHEQFF
.	TRBV7-2	few	TRBJ2-2	TGTGCCAGCAGCTTACTCCTAGGGGGGGCCGGGGAGCTGTTTTTT	CASSLLLGGAGELFF
TRBD1	TRBV11-2	.	TRBJ2-3	TGTGCCAGCAGCTTAGGACAGGGTGCTACGCAGTATTTT	CASSLGQGATQYF